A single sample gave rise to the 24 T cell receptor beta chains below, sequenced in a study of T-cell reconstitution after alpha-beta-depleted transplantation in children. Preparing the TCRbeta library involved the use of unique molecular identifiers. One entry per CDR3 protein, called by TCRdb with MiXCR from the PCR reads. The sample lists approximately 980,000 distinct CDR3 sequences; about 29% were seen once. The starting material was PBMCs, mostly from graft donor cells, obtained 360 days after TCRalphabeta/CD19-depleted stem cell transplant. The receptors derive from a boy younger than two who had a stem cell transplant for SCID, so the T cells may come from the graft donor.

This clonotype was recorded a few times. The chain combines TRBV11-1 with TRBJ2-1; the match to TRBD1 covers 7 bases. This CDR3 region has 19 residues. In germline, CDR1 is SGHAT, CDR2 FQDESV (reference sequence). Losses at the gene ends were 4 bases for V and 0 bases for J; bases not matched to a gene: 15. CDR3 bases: TGTGCCAGCAGCTACCCCACGAGGGGGCGGAGGAGCTCCTACAATGAGCAGTTCTTC. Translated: CASSYPTRGRRSSYNEQFF.

CDR3 nucleotide sequence: TGTGCCAGCAGCGAGAGCATTAGCGCCCGCTCCTACAATGAGCAGTTCTTC. It codes for CASSESISARSYNEQFF. J is TRBJ2-1 and V is TRBV9; the D gene is possibly TRBD2 (5 bases). Trimming cost V 3 bases and J 0 bases, with 16 bases left between them. Germline CDR1 is SGDLS and CDR2 is YYNGEE. The length of the CDR3 is 17 residues.

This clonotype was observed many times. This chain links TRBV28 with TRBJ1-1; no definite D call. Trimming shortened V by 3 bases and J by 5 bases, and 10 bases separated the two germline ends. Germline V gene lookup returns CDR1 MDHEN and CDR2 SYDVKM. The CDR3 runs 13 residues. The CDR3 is CASSFGEGTEAFF. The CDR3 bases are TGTGCCAGCAGTTTCGGAGAGGGAACTGAAGCTTTCTTT.

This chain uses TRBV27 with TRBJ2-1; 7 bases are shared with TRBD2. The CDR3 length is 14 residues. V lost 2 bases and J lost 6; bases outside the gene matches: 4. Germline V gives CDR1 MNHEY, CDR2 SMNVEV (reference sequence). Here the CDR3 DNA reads TGTGCCAGCAGTTTAGCGGGGGAGTTCAATGAGCAGTTCTTC. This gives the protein CASSLAGEFNEQFF.

This CDR3 reads CASSSLAGWSYEQYF. CDR3 sequence (DNA): TGTGCCAGCAGTTCCCTGGCGGGGTGGTCGTACGAGCAGTACTTC. The chain carries TRBV6-2 or TRBV6-3 and TRBJ2-7; D may be TRBD2 (6 bases). This CDR3 comprises 15 residues. The germline gives CDR1 MNHEY, CDR2 SVGEGT. Trimming removed 4 bases from V and 4 bases from J, with 17 bases in between.

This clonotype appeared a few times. The CDR3 DNA sequence: TGTGCTAGTGGTTTAGCCGGGACTACAACCGGGGAGCTGTTTTTT. It translates to CASGLAGTTTGELFF. This chain connects TRBV12-5 to TRBJ2-2, with 7 nucleotides matching TRBD2. The CDR3 is 15 residues long. The germline gives CDR1 LGHNT, CDR2 FRNRAP. The V and J ends lost 3 bases and 5 bases, in that order; junction bases with no gene match: 6.

DNA of the CDR3: TGCAGTGCTACCACAGGGCGGATTGAAAAACTGTTTTTT. It codes for CSATTGRIEKLFF. The chain has TRBV20-1 and TRBJ1-4; a possible D gene is TRBD1 (6 bases). The germline V gene encodes CDR1 DFQATT and CDR2 SNEGSKA (reference sequence). CDR3 length: 13 amino acids. Trimming took 4 bases from V and 7 from J, leaving 13 bases between them.

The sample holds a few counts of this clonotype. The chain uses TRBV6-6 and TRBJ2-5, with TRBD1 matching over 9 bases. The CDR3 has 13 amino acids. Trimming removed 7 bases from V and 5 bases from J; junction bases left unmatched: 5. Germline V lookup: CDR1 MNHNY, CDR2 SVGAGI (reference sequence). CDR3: CASTGQGMETQYF. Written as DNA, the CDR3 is TGTGCCAGCACCGGACAGGGGATGGAGACCCAGTACTTC.

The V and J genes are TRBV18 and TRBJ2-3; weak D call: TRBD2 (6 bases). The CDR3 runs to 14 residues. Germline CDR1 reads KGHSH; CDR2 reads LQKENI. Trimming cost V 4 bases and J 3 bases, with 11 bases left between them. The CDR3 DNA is TGTGCCAGCTCACAGGAGGGAAGAACAGATACGCAGTATTTT. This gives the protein CASSQEGRTDTQYF.

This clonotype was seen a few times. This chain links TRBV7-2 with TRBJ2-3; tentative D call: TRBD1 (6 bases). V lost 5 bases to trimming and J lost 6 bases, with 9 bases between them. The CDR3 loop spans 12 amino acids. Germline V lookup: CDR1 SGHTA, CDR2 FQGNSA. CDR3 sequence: CASSTDRDTQYF. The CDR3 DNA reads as TGTGCCAGCAGCACCGACAGGGATACGCAGTATTTT. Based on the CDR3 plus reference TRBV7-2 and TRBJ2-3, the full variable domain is GAGVSQSPSNKVTEKGKDVELRCDPISGHTALYWYRQSLGQGLEFLIYFQGNSAPDKSGLPSDRFSAERTGGSVSTLTIQRTQQEDSAVYLCASSTDRDTQYFGPGTRLTVL.

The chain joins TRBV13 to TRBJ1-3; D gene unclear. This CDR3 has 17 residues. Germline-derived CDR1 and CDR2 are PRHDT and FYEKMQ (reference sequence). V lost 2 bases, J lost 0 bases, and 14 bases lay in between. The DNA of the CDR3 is TGTGCCAGCAGCTTATTCGTAGGCGAAGTCTCTGGAAACACCATATATTTT. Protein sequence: CASSLFVGEVSGNTIYF.

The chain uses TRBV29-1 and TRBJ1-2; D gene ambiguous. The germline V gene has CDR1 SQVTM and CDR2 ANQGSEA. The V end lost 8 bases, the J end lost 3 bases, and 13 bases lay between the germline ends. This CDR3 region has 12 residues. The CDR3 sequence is CSTAQVHYGYTF. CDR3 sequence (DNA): TGCAGCACTGCCCAGGTTCACTATGGCTACACCTTC.

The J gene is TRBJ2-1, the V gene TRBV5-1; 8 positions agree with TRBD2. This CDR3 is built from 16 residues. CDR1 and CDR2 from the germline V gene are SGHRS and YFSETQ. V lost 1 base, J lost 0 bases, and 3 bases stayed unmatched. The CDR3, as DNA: TGCGCCAGCAGCTTGTACGGGGGGGACTCCTACAATGAGCAGTTCTTC. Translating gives CASSLYGGDSYNEQFF.

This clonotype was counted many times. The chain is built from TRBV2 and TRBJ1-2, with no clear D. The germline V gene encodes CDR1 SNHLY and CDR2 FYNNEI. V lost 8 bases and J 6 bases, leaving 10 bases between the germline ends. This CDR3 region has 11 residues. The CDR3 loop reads CASLRRNGYTF. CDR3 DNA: TGTGCCAGCCTTAGGAGGAATGGCTACACCTTC.

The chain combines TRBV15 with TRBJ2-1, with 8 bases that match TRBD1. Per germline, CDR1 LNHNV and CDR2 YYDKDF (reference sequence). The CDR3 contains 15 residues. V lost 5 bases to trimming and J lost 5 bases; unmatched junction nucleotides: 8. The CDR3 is CATSHLRGLNNEQFF. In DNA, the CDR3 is TGTGCCACCAGCCACCTCAGGGGGCTAAACAATGAGCAGTTCTTC.

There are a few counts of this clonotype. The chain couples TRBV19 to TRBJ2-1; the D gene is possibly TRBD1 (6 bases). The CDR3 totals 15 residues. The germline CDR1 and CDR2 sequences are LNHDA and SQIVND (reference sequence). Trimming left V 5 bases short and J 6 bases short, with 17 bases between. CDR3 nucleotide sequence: TGTGCCAGTAGTGTTCAGGGGAAGTTAGGCAATGAGCAGTTCTTC. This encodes CASSVQGKLGNEQFF.

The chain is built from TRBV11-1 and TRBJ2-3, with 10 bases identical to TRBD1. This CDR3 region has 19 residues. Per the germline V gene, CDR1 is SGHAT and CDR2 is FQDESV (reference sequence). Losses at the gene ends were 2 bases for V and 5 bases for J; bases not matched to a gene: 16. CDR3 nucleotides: TGTGCCAGCAGCTTATCAAGAGAGGAAAGGGACAGGGGAAAAGATACGCAGTATTTT. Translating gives CASSLSREERDRGKDTQYF.

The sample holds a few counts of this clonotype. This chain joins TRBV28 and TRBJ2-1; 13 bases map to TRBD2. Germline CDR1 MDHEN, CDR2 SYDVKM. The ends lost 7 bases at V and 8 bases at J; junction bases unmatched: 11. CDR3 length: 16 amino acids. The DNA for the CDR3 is TGTGCCAGCAATCCGGGACTAGCGGGGCGGGTCTATGAGCAGTTCTTC. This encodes CASNPGLAGRVYEQFF.

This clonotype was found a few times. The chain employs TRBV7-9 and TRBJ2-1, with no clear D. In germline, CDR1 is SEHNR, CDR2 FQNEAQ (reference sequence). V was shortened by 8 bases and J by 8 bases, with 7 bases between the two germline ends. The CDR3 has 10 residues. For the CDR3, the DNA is TGTGCCAGCGGTTGGGATGAGCAGTTCTTC. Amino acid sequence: CASGWDEQFF. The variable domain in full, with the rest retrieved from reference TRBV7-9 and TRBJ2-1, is DTGVSQNPRHKITKRGQNVTFRCDPISEHNRLYWYRQTLGQGPEFLTYFQNEAQLEKSRLLSDRFSAERPKGSFSTLEIQRTEQGDSAMYLCASGWDEQFFGPGTRLTVL.

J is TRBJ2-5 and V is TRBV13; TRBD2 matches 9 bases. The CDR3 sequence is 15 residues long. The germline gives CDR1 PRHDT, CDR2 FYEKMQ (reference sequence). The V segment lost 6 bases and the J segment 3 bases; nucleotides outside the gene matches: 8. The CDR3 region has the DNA TGTGCCAGCAGGCCGGGGGGACTAGCCGAAGAGACCCAGTACTTC. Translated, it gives CASRPGGLAEETQYF. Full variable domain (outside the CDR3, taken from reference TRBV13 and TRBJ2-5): AAGVIQSPRHLIKEKRETATLKCYPIPRHDTVYWYQQGPGQDPQFLISFYEKMQSDKGSIPDRFSAQQFSDYHSELNMSSLELGDSALYFCASRPGGLAEETQYFGPGTRLLVL.

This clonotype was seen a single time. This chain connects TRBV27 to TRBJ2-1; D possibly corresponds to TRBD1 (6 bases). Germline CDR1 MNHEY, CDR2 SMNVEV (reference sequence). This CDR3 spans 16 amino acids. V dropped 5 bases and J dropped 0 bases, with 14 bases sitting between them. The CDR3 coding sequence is TGTGCCAGCAGTGTCAGGGGTGGAGGCTCCTACAATGAGCAGTTCTTC. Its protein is CASSVRGGGSYNEQFF.

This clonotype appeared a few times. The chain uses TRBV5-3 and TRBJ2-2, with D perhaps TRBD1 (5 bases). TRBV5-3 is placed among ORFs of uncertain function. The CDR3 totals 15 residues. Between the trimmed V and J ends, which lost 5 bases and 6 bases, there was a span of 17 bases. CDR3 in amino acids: CARRILTLRAGELFF. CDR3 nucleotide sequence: TGTGCCAGAAGAATCTTGACCCTCAGGGCCGGGGAGCTGTTTTTT.

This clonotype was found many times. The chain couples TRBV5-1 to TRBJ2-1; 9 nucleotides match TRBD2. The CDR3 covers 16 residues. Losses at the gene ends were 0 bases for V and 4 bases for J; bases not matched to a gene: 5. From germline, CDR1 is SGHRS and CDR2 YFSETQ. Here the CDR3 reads CASSLAPSGVYNEQFF. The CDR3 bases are TGCGCCAGCAGCTTGGCGCCTAGCGGGGTTTACAATGAGCAGTTCTTC.

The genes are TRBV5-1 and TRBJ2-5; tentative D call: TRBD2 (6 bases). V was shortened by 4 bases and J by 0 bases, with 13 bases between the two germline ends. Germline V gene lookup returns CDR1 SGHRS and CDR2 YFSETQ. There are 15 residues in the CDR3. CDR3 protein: CASSPGLSNQETQYF. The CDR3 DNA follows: TGCGCCAGCAGCCCGGGACTTTCTAACCAAGAGACCCAGTACTTC.